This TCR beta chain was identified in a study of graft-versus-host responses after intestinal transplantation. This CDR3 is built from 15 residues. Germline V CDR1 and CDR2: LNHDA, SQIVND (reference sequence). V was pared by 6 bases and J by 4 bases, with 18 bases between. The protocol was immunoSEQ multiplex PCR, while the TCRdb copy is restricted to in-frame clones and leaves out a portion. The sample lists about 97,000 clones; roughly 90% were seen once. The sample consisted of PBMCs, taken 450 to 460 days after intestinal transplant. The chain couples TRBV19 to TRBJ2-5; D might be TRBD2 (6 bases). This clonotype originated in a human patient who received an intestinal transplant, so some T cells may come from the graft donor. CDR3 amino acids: CASRWSGVVGETQYF. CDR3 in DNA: TGTGCCAGTAGGTGGTCGGGGGTGGTGGGAGAGACCCAGTACTTC.